The clone carrying this T cell receptor beta chain was seen more than once but under ten times. What it recognizes is unknown. There are 17 residues in the CDR3. V gave up 3 bases and J gave up 2 bases; unmatched junction bases: 13. CDR1 and CDR2 (germline): SGHRS, YFSETQ. This record comes from a study of identical twins. Unique molecular identifiers were present on the cDNA, which also gained a universal primer site by template switching. MiXCR, applied by TCRdb to the 5' RACE reads, yields one record per CDR3 protein. The data show around 490,000 distinct CDR3 sequences, 20% to 25% seen once. Study-wide results and limits: Researchers reported weaker excess twin sharing in beta out-of-frame sequences. Rather than following the same donors, the conclusions depended on cross-sectional statistical analysis.

This sample was also put to use in a study of yellow fever vaccine responses in identical twins. From that second work: Twins reportedly appeared to share part of their vaccine T cell response while keeping part individual.

This sequence joins TRBV5-1 and TRBJ2-5; 7 bases map to TRBD1. This receptor was taken from a young woman in good health. Sequenced material: CD4+ T cells sorted from blood. CDR3 DNA: TGCGCCAGCAGCTCTCGCTCGGGGACAGCCCTGCAAGAGACCCAGTACTTC. Translated, it gives CASSSRSGTALQETQYF.